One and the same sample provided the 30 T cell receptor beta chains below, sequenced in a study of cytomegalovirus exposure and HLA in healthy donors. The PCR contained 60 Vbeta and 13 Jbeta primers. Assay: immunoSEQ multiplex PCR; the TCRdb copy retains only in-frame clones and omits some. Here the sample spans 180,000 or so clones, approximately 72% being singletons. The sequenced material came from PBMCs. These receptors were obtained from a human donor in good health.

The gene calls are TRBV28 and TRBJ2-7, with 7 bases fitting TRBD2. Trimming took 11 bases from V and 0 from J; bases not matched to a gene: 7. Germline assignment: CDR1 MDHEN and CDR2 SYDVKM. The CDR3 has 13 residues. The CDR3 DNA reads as TGTGCCCACGGGGGGAGAGTCTCCTACGAGCAGTACTTC. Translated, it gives CAHGGRVSYEQYF.

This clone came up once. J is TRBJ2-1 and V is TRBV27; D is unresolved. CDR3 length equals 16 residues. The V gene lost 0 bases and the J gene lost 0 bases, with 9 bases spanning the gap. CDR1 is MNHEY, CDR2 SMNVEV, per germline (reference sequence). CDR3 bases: TGTGCCAGCAGTTTATCACACCCTAGCTCCTACAATGAGCAGTTCTTC. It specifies CASSLSHPSSYNEQFF.

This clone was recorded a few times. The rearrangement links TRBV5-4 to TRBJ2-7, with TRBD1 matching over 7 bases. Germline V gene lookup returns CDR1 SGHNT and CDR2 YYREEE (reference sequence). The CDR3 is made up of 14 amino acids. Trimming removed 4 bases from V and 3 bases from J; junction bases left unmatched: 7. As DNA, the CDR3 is TGTGCCAGCAGCCCGGACAGGCCAAGCTACGAGCAGTACTTC. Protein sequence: CASSPDRPSYEQYF.

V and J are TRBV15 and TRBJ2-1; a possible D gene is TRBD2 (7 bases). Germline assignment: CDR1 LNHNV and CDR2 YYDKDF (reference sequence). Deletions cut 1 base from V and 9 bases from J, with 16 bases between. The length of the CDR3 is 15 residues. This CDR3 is CATSRVTGLGIEQFF. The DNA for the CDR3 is TGTGCCACCAGCAGAGTGACAGGACTAGGGATTGAGCAGTTCTTC.

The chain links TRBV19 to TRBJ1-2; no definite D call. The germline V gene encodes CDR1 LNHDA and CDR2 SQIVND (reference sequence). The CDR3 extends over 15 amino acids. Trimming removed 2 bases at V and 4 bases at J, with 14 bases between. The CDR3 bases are TGTGCCAGTAGTATATCCCCGGCCGGAGGCTATGGCTACACCTTC. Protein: CASSISPAGGYGYTF.

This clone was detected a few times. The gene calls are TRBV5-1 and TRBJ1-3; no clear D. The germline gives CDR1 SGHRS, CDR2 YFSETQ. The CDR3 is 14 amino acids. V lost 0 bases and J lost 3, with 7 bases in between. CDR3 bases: TGCGCCAGCAGCTTGGATAGCAATGGAAACACCATATATTTT. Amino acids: CASSLDSNGNTIYF.

The DNA for the CDR3 is TGTGCCAGCAGCCAGGTGAGGGCGGGGGACACTGAAGCTTTCTTT. Protein sequence: CASSQVRAGDTEAFF. The chain recombines TRBV11-1 with TRBJ1-1; D may be TRBD1 (5 bases). The CDR3 spans 15 residues. Germline V CDR1 and CDR2: SGHAT, FQDESV (reference sequence). V lost 5 bases, J lost 3 bases, and 16 bases lay in between.

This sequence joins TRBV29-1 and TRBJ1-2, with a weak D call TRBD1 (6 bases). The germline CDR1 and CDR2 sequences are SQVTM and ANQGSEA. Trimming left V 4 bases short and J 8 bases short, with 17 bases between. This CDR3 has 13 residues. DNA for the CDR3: TGCAGCGTTGGAGGGGCAGGGGCCATCGGCTACACCTTC. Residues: CSVGGAGAIGYTF.

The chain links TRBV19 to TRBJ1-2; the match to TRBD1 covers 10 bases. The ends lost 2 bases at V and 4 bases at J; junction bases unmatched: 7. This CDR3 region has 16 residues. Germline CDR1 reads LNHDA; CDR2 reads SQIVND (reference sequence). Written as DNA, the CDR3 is TGTGCCAGTAGTATAAGTCGACAGGGGGCTGGCTATGGCTACACCTTC. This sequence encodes CASSISRQGAGYGYTF.

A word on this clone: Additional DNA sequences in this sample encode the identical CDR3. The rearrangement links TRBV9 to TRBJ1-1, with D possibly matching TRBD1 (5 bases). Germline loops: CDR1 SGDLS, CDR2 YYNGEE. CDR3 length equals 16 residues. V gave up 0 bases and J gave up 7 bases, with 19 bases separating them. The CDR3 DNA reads TGTGCCAGCAGCGTAGGATTGTGGACCCCGGGGGATGAAGCTTTCTTT. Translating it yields CASSVGLWTPGDEAFF. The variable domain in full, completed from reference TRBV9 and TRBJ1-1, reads DSGVTQTPKHLITATGQRVTLRCSPRSGDLSVYWYQQSLDQGLQFLIQYYNGEERAKGNILERFSAQQFPDLHSELNLSSLELGDSALYFCASSVGLWTPGDEAFFGQGTRLTVV.

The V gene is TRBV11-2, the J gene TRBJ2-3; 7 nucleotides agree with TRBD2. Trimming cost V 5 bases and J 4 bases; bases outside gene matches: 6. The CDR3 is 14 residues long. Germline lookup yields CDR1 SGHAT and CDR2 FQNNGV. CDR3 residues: CASSRGTTSDTQYF. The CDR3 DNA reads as TGTGCCAGCAGCCGAGGGACTACCTCAGATACGCAGTATTTT.

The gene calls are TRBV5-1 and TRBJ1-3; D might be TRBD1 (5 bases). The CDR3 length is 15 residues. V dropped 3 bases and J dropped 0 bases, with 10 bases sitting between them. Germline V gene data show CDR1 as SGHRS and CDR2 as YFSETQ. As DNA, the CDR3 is TGCGCCAGCAGCTCGGGGGGTGGCTCTGGAAACACCATATATTTT. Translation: CASSSGGGSGNTIYF.

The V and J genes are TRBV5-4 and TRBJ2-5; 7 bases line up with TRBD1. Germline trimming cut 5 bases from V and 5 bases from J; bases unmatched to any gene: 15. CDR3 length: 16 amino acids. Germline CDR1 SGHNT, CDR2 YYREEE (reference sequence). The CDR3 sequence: CASRVSRDRLQETQYF. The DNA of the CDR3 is TGTGCCAGCAGGGTCAGCCGGGACAGACTTCAGGAGACCCAGTACTTC. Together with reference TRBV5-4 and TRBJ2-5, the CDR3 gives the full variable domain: ETGVTQSPTHLIKTRGQQVTLRCSSQSGHNTVSWYQQALGQGPQFIFQYYREEENGRGNFPPRFSGLQFPNYSSELNVNALELDDSALYLCASRVSRDRLQETQYFGPGTRLLVL.

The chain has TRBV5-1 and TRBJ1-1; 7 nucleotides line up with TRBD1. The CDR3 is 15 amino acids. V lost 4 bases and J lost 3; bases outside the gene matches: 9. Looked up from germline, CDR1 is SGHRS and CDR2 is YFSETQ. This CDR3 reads CASSLRQGRDTEAFF. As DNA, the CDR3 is TGCGCCAGCAGCCTAAGACAGGGTCGGGACACTGAAGCTTTCTTT.

For the CDR3, the DNA is TGTGCCAGCAGCTTAAGGGGCGGGGGCGGCTACAATGAGCAGTTCTTC. This translates into CASSLRGGGGYNEQFF. V usage is TRBV7-3 and J usage is TRBJ2-1; a possible D gene is TRBD2 (7 bases). Trimming pared 1 base from V and 3 bases from J, leaving 13 bases between. This CDR3 comprises 16 residues. Germline V lookup: CDR1 SGHTA, CDR2 FQGTGA. The full variable domain, rest sourced from reference TRBV7-3 and TRBJ2-1, is GAGVSQTPSNKVTEKGKYVELRCDPISGHTALYWYRQSLGQGPEFLIYFQGTGAADDSGLPNDRFFAVRPEGSVSTLKIQRTERGDSAVYLCASSLRGGGGYNEQFFGPGTRLTVL.

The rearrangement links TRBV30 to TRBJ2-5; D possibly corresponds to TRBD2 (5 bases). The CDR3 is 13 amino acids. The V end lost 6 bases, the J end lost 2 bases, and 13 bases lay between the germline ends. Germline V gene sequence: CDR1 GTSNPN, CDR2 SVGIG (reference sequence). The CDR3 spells CACPGKTQETQYF. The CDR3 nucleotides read TGTGCCTGTCCCGGGAAGACACAAGAGACCCAGTACTTC.

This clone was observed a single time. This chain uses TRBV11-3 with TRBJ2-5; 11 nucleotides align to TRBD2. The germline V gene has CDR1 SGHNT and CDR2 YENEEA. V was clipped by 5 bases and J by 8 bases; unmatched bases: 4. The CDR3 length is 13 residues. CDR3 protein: CASSTGTSGTQYF. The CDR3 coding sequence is TGTGCCAGCAGCACCGGGACTAGCGGAACCCAGTACTTC.

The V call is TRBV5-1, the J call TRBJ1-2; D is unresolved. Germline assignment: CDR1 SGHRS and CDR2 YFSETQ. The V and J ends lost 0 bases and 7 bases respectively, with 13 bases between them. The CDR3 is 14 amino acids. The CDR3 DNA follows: TGCGCCAGCAGCTTGGGGGCAGGACTCGGTGGCTACACCTTC. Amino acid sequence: CASSLGAGLGGYTF. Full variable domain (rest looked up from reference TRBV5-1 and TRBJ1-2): KAGVTQTPRYLIKTRGQQVTLSCSPISGHRSVSWYQQTPGQGLQFLFEYFSETQRNKGNFPGRFSGRQFSNSRSEMNVSTLELGDSALYLCASSLGAGLGGYTFGSGTRLTVV.

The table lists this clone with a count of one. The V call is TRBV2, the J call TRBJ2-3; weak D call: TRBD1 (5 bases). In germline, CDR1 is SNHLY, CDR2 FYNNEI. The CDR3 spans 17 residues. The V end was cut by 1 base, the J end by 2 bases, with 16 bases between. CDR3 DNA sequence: TGTGCCAGCAGTGAAGGCTTAACAGGAACCTACACAGATACGCAGTATTTT. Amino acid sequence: CASSEGLTGTYTDTQYF.

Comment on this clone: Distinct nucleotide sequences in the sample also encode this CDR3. The CDR3 reads CASRDRGTGELFF. CDR3 nucleotides: TGTGCCAGTCGGGACAGGGGGACCGGGGAGCTGTTTTTT. J is TRBJ2-2 and V is TRBV19, with TRBD1 matching over 11 bases. CDR1 is LNHDA, CDR2 SQIVND, per germline (reference sequence). V dropped 8 bases and J dropped 5; count of bases not matched to a gene: 1. The CDR3 consists of 13 residues.

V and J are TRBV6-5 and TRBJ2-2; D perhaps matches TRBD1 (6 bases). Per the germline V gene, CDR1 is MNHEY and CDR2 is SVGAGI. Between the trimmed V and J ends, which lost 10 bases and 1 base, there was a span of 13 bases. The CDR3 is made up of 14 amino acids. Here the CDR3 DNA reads TGTGCCACCACCCGAGGGGGGAACACCGGGGAGCTGTTTTTT. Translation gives CATTRGGNTGELFF.

CDR3 nucleotide sequence: TGTGCCTGGAAGAGGGTCGGCAACGATGATGAAAAACTGTTTTTT. Translating gives CAWKRVGNDDEKLFF. The rearrangement links TRBV30 to TRBJ1-4; D gene unclear. In germline, CDR1 is GTSNPN, CDR2 SVGIG (reference sequence). The CDR3 is 15 amino acids. The V and J ends lost 4 bases and 6 bases respectively, with 18 bases between them.

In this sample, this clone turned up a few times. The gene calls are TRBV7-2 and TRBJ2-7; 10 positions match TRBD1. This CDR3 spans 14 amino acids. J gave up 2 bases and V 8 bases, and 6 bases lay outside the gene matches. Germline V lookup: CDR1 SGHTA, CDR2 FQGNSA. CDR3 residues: CASGRDRGTYEQYF. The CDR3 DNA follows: TGTGCCAGCGGCCGGGACAGGGGAACCTACGAGCAGTACTTC.

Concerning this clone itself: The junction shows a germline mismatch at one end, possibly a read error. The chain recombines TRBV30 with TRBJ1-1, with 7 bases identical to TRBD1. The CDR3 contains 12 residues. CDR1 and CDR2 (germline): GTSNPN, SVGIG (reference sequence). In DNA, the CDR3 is TGTGCCTCACGCTTAAATCAGGGGGTAGCTCTCTTT. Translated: CASRLNQGVALF.

The CDR3 loop is CASSEWVSGDTQYF. In DNA, the CDR3 is TGTGCCAGCAGTGAATGGGTTAGCGGAGATACGCAGTATTTT. The chain employs TRBV6-1 and TRBJ2-3; D perhaps matches TRBD2 (6 bases). V was shortened by 2 bases and J by 5 bases, with 11 bases between the two germline ends. Per the germline V gene, CDR1 is MNHNS and CDR2 is SASEGT. CDR3 length equals 14 residues.

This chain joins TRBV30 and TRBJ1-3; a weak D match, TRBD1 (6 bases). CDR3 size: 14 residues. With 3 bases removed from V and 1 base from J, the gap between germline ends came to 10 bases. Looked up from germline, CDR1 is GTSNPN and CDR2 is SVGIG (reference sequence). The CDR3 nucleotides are TGTGCCTGGAGGACAGGCAGATCTGGAAACACCATATATTTT. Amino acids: CAWRTGRSGNTIYF.

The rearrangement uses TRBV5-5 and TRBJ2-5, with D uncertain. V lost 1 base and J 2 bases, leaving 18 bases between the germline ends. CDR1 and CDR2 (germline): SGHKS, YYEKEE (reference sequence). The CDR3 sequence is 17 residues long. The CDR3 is CASSLSPVGASQETQYF. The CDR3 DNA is TGTGCCAGCAGCTTGAGTCCTGTAGGAGCGTCGCAAGAGACCCAGTACTTC.

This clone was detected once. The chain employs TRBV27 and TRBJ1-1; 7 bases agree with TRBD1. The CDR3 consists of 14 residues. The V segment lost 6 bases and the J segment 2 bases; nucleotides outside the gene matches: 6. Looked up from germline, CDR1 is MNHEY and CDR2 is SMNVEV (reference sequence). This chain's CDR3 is CASSQGQLNTEAFF. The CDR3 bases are TGTGCCAGCAGCCAGGGACAGCTTAACACTGAAGCTTTCTTT.

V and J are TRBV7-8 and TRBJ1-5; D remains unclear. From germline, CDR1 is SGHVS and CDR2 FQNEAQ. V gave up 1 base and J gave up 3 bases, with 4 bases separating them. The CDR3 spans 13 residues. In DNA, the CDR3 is TGTGCCAGCAGCTTAGGGCTCAATCAGCCCCAGCATTTT. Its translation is CASSLGLNQPQHF.

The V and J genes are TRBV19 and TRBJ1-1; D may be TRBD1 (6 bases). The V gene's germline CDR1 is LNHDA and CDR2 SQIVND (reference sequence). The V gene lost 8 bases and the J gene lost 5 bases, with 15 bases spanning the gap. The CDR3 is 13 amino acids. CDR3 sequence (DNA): TGTGCCAGTGCACAGGGTCTTTATACTGAAGCTTTCTTT. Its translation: CASAQGLYTEAFF.